This T cell receptor beta chain was observed in a study of blood T cell repertoires in COVID-19. Produced via immunoSEQ multiplex PCR; TCRdb's table is partial and in-frame only. The profile shows approximately 240,000 clones, approximately 91% of them singletons. Germline V gene data show CDR1 as SGHRS and CDR2 as YFSETQ. CDR3 length equals 15 residues. The V and J ends lost 4 bases and 10 bases, in that order; junction bases with no gene match: 11. The sequence came from a man aged 25-45 years with COVID-19, enrolled during active disease. Input material: peripheral blood. This chain joins TRBV5-1 and TRBJ1-6, with 7 bases lining up with TRBD1. The CDR3 protein is CASSTRQGGESPLHF. DNA for the CDR3: TGCGCCAGCAGCACTCGACAGGGCGGGGAATCACCCCTCCACTTT.